This TCR beta chain was captured in a study of cytomegalovirus exposure and HLA in healthy donors. Study-level results: In vitro confirmation showed three CMV-associated chains to be CMV antigen specific. The sole available immune exposure information was CMV serostatus.

Comments on this clone: What it recognizes is unknown.

The PCR contained 60 Vbeta and 13 Jbeta primers. Sequencing was performed with immunoSEQ multiplex PCR; in TCRdb, only in-frame clones are kept and a portion is missing. The table lists 65,000 to 95,000 clones, less than 85% of them singletons. This CDR3 contains 15 residues. Germline assignment: CDR1 MGHRA and CDR2 YSYEKL. Trimming took 4 bases from V and 0 from J, leaving 12 bases between them. The receptor's source is a human donor in good health. Input material: PBMCs. The J gene is TRBJ1-1, the V gene TRBV4-1; D unclear. For the CDR3, the DNA is TGCGCCAGCAGCCCGACGGGGAGATTGAACACTGAAGCTTTCTTT. Amino acid sequence: CASSPTGRLNTEAFF.